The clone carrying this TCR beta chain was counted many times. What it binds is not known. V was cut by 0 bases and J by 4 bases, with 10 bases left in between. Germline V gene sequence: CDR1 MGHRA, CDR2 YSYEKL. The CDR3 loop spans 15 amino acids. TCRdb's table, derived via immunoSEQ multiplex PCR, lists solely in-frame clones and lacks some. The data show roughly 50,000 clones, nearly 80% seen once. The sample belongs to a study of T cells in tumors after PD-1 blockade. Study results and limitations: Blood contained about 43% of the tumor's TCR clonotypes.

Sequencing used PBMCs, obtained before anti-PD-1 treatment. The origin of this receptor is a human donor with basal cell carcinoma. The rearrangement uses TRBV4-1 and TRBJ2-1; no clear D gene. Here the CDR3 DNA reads TGCGCCAGCAGCCAAGAGAGTGGGCGGTACAATGAGCAGTTCTTC. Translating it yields CASSQESGRYNEQFF.